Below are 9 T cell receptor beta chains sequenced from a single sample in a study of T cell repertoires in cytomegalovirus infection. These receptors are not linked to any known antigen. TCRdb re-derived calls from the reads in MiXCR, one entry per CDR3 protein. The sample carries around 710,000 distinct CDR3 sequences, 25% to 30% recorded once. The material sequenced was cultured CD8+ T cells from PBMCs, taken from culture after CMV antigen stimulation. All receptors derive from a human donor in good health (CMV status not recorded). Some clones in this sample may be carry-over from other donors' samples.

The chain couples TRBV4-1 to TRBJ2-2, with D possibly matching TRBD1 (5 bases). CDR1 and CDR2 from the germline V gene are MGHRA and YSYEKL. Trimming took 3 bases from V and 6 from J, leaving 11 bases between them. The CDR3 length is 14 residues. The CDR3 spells CASSHFRVAGELFF. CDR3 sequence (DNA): TGCGCCAGCAGCCATTTCAGGGTTGCCGGGGAGCTGTTTTTT.

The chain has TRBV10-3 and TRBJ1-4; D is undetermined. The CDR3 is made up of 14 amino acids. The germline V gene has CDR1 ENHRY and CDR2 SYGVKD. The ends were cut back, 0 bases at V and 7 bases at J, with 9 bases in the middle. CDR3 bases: TGTGCCATCAGTGAGTCGTGGACTGCTGAAAAACTGTTTTTT. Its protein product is CAISESWTAEKLFF.

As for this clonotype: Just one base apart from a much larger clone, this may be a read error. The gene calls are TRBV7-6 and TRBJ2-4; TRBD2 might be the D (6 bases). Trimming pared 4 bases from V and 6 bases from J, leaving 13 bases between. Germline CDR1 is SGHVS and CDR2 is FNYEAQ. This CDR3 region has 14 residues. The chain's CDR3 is CASSSSARGNIQYF. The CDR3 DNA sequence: TGTGCCAGCAGCTCCTCAGCGCGGGGAAACATTCAGTACTTC.

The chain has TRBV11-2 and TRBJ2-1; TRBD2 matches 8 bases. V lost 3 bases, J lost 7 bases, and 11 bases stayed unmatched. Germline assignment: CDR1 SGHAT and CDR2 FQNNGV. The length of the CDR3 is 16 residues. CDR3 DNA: TGTGCCAGCAGCTTTAGTTCCCAGGGACTAGTGAATGAGCAGTTCTTC. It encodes CASSFSSQGLVNEQFF.

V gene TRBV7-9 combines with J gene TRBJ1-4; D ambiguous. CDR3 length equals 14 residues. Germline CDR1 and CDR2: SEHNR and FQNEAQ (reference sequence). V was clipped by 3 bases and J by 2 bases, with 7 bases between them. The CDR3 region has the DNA TGTGCCAGCAGCTTCCGAGTTACTAATGAAAAACTGTTTTTT. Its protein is CASSFRVTNEKLFF. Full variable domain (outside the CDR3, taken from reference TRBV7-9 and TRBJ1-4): DTGVSQNPRHKITKRGQNVTFRCDPISEHNRLYWYRQTLGQGPEFLTYFQNEAQLEKSRLLSDRFSAERPKGSFSTLEIQRTEQGDSAMYLCASSFRVTNEKLFFGSGTQLSVL.

CDR3 DNA: TGTGCCAGCAGTCCCCCAAGGCCAGTGTTCAGGGCAAACACCGGGGAGCTGTTTTTT. It is translated as CASSPPRPVFRANTGELFF. This rearrangement joins TRBV27 to TRBJ2-2; possibly TRBD1 for D (5 bases). V lost 5 bases to trimming and J lost 2 bases, with 24 bases between them. The CDR3 totals 19 residues. Germline lookup yields CDR1 MNHEY and CDR2 SMNVEV (reference sequence).

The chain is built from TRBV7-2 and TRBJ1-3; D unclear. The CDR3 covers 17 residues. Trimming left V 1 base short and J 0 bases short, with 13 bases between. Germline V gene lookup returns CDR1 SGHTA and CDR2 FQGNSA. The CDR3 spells CASSLEHVLSSGNTIYF. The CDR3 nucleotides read TGTGCCAGCAGCTTAGAGCACGTCCTCAGCTCTGGAAACACCATATATTTT.

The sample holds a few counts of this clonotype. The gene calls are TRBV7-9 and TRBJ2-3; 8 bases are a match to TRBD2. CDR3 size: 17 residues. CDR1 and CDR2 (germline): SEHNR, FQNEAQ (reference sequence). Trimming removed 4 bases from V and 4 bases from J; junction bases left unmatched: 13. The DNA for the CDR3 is TGTGCCAGCAGCTCTCCTGAGCGGGGGCACAGATCAGATACGCAGTATTTT. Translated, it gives CASSSPERGHRSDTQYF. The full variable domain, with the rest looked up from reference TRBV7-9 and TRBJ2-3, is DTGVSQNPRHKITKRGQNVTFRCDPISEHNRLYWYRQTLGQGPEFLTYFQNEAQLEKSRLLSDRFSAERPKGSFSTLEIQRTEQGDSAMYLCASSSPERGHRSDTQYFGPGTRLTVL.

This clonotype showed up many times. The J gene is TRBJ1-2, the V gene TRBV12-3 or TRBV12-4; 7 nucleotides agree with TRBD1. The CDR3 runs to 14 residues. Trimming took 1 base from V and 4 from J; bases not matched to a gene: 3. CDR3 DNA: TGTGCCAGCAGTTTAGGGACAGGCGGCTATGGCTACACCTTC. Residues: CASSLGTGGYGYTF.